This T cell receptor beta chain was documented in a study of spatial heterogeneity in lung cancer. On the study more broadly: Counts of TCR transcripts in tumor regions correlated strongly with a matched bulk RNA-seq T cell module score.

This clonotype appeared many times. As yet, its antigen is unknown. Within a library made for alpha chains, this beta chain is off target, and its count is uninformative. TCRdb recomputed calls from the 5' RACE reads with MiXCR, one row per CDR3 protein. The sample yields approximately 10,000 distinct CDR3 sequences, 5.2% seen once. The time point is: sample taken at primary tumor resection. Donors were some 72 untreated early-stage non-small cell lung cancer patients. The study sequenced unsorted whole RNA from tumor, nontumor lung or frozen PBMC. Study-wide findings and caveats: The counts of expanded TCRs, ubiquitous and regional, tracked ubiquitous and regional nonsynonymous mutations, respectively. Counts that tracked tumor mutation counts were those of expanded intratumoral alpha and beta TCRs.

Germline lookup yields CDR1 SNHLY and CDR2 FYNNEI. V shed 6 bases and J 9 bases; nucleotides not matched to a gene: 4. There are 13 residues in the CDR3. This receptor was obtained from a male donor with early-stage non-small cell lung cancer. Sequenced material: lung tumor tissue, taken at surgery. This chain links TRBV2 with TRBJ1-6, with 8 bases lining up with TRBD1. CDR3 in DNA: TGTGCCAGCAGCAGGGGGCAAGGTTCACCCCTCCACTTT. It is translated as CASSRGQGSPLHF. Full variable domain (missing parts from reference TRBV2 and TRBJ1-6): EPEVTQTPSHQVTQMGQEVILRCVPISNHLYFYWYRQILGQKVEFLVSFYNNEISEKSEIFDDQFSVERPDGSNFTLKIRSTKLEDSAMYFCASSRGQGSPLHFGNGTRLTVT.